The rows below give T cell receptor beta chains drawn from one sample of a study of CD8 T cells in ankylosing spondylitis. TCRdb analysed the 5' RACE reads with MiXCR anew, one entry per CDR3 protein. The sample yields about 280,000 distinct CDR3 sequences, 15% to 20% seen once. Source material: blood, either unsorted or a sorted T cell fraction (not recorded which). The source is a male donor with ankylosing spondylitis or in good health (not recorded which). Both conserved end residues are part of each CDR3. Each record gives: J gene, D gene, V gene, clone size, CDR3 DNA, CDR3 protein. The D gene is left open where the match is weak. Clone size is shown for a subset of rows, as once, few, many or a class of expanded clone.

J gene: TRBJ2-1
D gene: NA
V gene: TRBV5-1
clone size: NA
CDR3 DNA: TGCGCCAGCAGCCAACCCCTGGACACGTACAATGAGCAGTTCTTC
CDR3 protein: CASSQPLDTYNEQFF

J gene: TRBJ2-5
D gene: TRBD2
V gene: TRBV3-1
clone size: NA
CDR3 DNA: TGTGCCAGCAGCCAAGAGGTTAGCGGGAGTTCTGAGACCCAGTACTTC
CDR3 protein: CASSQEVSGSSETQYF

J gene: TRBJ1-1
D gene: NA
V gene: TRBV20-1
clone size: NA
CDR3 DNA: TGCAGGGCCTCGCAGAGGAACACTGAAGCTTTCTTT
CDR3 protein: CRASQRNTEAFF

J gene: TRBJ2-5
D gene: NA
V gene: TRBV6-1
clone size: NA
CDR3 DNA: TGTGCCAGCAGCCACGGGGGACGCCCTCAGGAGACCCAGTACTTC
CDR3 protein: CASSHGGRPQETQYF

J gene: TRBJ2-1
D gene: TRBD2
V gene: TRBV4-2
clone size: NA
CDR3 DNA: TGTGCCAGCAGCCTAGGACTAGCGGGAGACCATGAGCAGTTCTTC
CDR3 protein: CASSLGLAGDHEQFF

J gene: TRBJ2-3
D gene: TRBD1
V gene: TRBV5-1
clone size: few
CDR3 DNA: TGCGCCAGCAGCGGGACAGGGCGGTGGACAGATACGCAGTATTTT
CDR3 protein: CASSGTGRWTDTQYF

J gene: TRBJ2-1
D gene: NA
V gene: TRBV14
clone size: NA
CDR3 DNA: TGTGCCAGCAGCCAAGCCCCGGCTCGCCCAGGTGAGCAGTTCTTC
CDR3 protein: CASSQAPARPGEQFF

J gene: TRBJ2-3
D gene: TRBD2
V gene: TRBV4-2
clone size: few
CDR3 DNA: TGTGCCAGCAGTCTAGCGGGGGACTTAGATACGCAGTATTTT
CDR3 protein: CASSLAGDLDTQYF

J gene: TRBJ1-1
D gene: TRBD1
V gene: TRBV12-3/TRBV12-4
clone size: many
CDR3 DNA: TGTGCCAGCAGTTTAGAGGGGACAGGAGGGAACACTGAAGCTTTCTTT
CDR3 protein: CASSLEGTGGNTEAFF

J gene: TRBJ1-3
D gene: TRBD1
V gene: TRBV4-1
clone size: few
CDR3 DNA: TGCGCCAGCAGCCAACTTCTGGACAGGAGCTCTGGAAACACCATATATTTT
CDR3 protein: CASSQLLDRSSGNTIYF

J gene: TRBJ1-5
D gene: NA
V gene: TRBV10-3
clone size: NA
CDR3 DNA: TGTGCCATCAGTTACGGACCAGGTAGCAATCAGCCCCAGCATTTT
CDR3 protein: CAISYGPGSNQPQHF

J gene: TRBJ2-2
D gene: NA
V gene: TRBV19
clone size: NA
CDR3 DNA: TGTGCCAGTAGCGTCTTCGGGGAGCTGTTTTTT
CDR3 protein: CASSVFGELFF

J gene: TRBJ1-5
D gene: NA
V gene: TRBV6-5
clone size: NA
CDR3 DNA: TGTGCCCCTGGGCCTAGCAATCAGCCCCAGCATTTT
CDR3 protein: CAPGPSNQPQHF

J gene: TRBJ1-2
D gene: TRBD1
V gene: TRBV10-2
clone size: many
CDR3 DNA: TGCGCCAGCCGAAAGACAGGGGGAGACTATGGCTACACCTTC
CDR3 protein: CASRKTGGDYGYTF

J gene: TRBJ1-4
D gene: NA
V gene: TRBV9
clone size: many
CDR3 DNA: TGTGCCAGCAGCGTAGCGAAGGGGACTAATGAAAAACTGTTTTTT
CDR3 protein: CASSVAKGTNEKLFF

J gene: TRBJ1-6
D gene: NA
V gene: TRBV6-2/TRBV6-3
clone size: many
CDR3 DNA: TGTGCCAGCGCCGCGGGCTCCTATAATTCACCCCTCCACTTT
CDR3 protein: CASAAGSYNSPLHF

J gene: TRBJ1-6
D gene: TRBD1
V gene: TRBV12-3/TRBV12-4
clone size: NA
CDR3 DNA: TGTGCCAGTCAGACCGGGACAGGGTCCGTCGGGTCGTATTCACCCCTCCACTTT
CDR3 protein: CASQTGTGSVGSYSPLHF

J gene: TRBJ1-5
D gene: NA
V gene: TRBV3-1
clone size: few
CDR3 DNA: TGTGCCAGCAGCCAAGCAAATAGCAATCAGCCCCAGCATTTT
CDR3 protein: CASSQANSNQPQHF

J gene: TRBJ1-2
D gene: TRBD1
V gene: TRBV12-3/TRBV12-4
clone size: NA
CDR3 DNA: TGTGCCAGCAGTTTCTTACCCGGGGGACAGGACTATGGCTACACCTTC
CDR3 protein: CASSFLPGGQDYGYTF

J gene: TRBJ2-1
D gene: NA
V gene: TRBV21-1
clone size: few
CDR3 DNA: TGTGCCAGCAGCAGGAAAGGAAGCGGGAGGCCCTACAATGAGCAGTTCTTC
CDR3 protein: CASSRKGSGRPYNEQFF

J gene: TRBJ2-5
D gene: TRBD1
V gene: TRBV5-1
clone size: NA
CDR3 DNA: TGCGCCAGCAGCCGGTCTTGGACAGGGAGGGAGACCCAGTACTTC
CDR3 protein: CASSRSWTGRETQYF